This entry lists 7 T cell receptor beta chains sequenced from one sample in a study of early T cells in non-severe SARS-CoV-2 infection. TCRdb analysed the 5' RACE reads with MiXCR anew, one entry per CDR3 protein. Of tens of thousands of distinct CDR3 sequences in the sample, 9.5% to 15% are singletons; the top ten hold over 1%. The sequenced material came from whole blood. The receptors were gathered from an adult who was a healthcare worker with PCR-confirmed SARS-CoV-2 infection or an uninfected control (not recorded which).

This clonotype is medium-sized in the sample. The chain carries TRBV20-1 and TRBJ1-1, with 7 bases matching TRBD1. The trim removed 2 bases at V and 1 base at J, leaving 4 bases unmatched. The CDR3 sequence is 14 residues long. Germline lookup yields CDR1 DFQATT and CDR2 SNEGSKA (reference sequence). The chain's CDR3 is CSARLQGQNTEAFF. CDR3 coding DNA: TGCAGTGCTAGACTACAGGGGCAGAACACTGAAGCTTTCTTT.

This chain links TRBV12-3 or TRBV12-4 with TRBJ1-2, with D maybe TRBD1 (5 bases). The CDR3 covers 15 residues. The V and J ends lost 10 bases and 4 bases respectively, with 22 bases between them. The CDR3 region has the DNA TGTGCCACCCCTCGGAAGGCAGGGATGCTCTATGGCTACACCTTC. Translating gives CATPRKAGMLYGYTF.

The chain couples TRBV12-5 to TRBJ1-1; possible D gene TRBD1, 5 bases. The CDR3 spans 15 residues. Germline V CDR1 and CDR2: LGHNT, FRNRAP. V was cut by 2 bases and J by 1 base, with 11 bases left in between. CDR3 loop: CASGLNPGTNTEAFF. The CDR3, as DNA: TGTGCTAGTGGTTTGAATCCGGGGACGAACACTGAAGCTTTCTTT.

As to this clonotype: Sequence at one end of the junction differs from germline and may be a read error. The chain combines TRBV7-2 with TRBJ2-7; no firm D call. CDR3 length: 13 residues. Germline V gives CDR1 SGHTA, CDR2 FQGNSA. The CDR3 loop is CASSLGDTYEQHF. In DNA form, the CDR3 reads TGTGCCAGCAGCTTAGGAGACACCTACGAGCAGCACTTC.

There are many counts of this clonotype. The chain joins TRBV28 to TRBJ2-7; D is unresolved. V gave up 7 bases and J gave up 2 bases, with 0 bases separating them. Per the germline V gene, CDR1 is MDHEN and CDR2 is SYDVKM. The CDR3 has 9 residues. The CDR3 DNA reads TGTGCCAGCACCTACGAGCAGTACTTC. This codes for CASTYEQYF. Together with reference TRBV28 and TRBJ2-7, the CDR3 gives the full variable domain: DVKVTQSSRYLVKRTGEKVFLECVQDMDHENMFWYRQDPGLGLRLIYFSYDVKMKEKGDIPEGYSVSREKKERFSLILESASTNQTSMYLCASTYEQYFGPGTRLTVT.

This clonotype is labeled medium-sized (0.01 to 0.1%). The rearrangement joins TRBV7-8 to TRBJ2-5, with 10 bases that match TRBD1. Unmatched junction bases numbered 9, after V lost 4 bases and J lost 4 bases. The CDR3 sequence is 16 residues long. The germline V gene encodes CDR1 SGHVS and CDR2 FQNEAQ. The CDR3 nucleotides read TGTGCCAGCAGCTCCTGGGGGGGACAGGGGCGAGAGACCCAGTACTTC. Translating gives CASSSWGGQGRETQYF.

V usage is TRBV18 and J usage is TRBJ1-1; D is ambiguous. Germline V gene sequence: CDR1 KGHSH, CDR2 LQKENI. Trimming removed 4 bases from V and 9 bases from J, with 12 bases in between. The CDR3 consists of 12 residues. The CDR3, as DNA: TGTGCCAGCTCACAGGCGGGGTCCCAAGCTTTCTTT. Its protein product is CASSQAGSQAFF.